This T cell receptor beta chain comes out of a study of blood T cell repertoires in COVID-19. Study context: Sites across the United States, Italy and Spain contributed samples from acute and convalescent COVID-19.

The CDR3 length is 12 residues. In germline, CDR1 is MDHEN, CDR2 SYDVKM. The V and J ends lost 11 bases and 7 bases respectively, with 15 bases between them. Some clones are missing from TCRdb's copy, which holds only in-frame ones; the method was immunoSEQ multiplex PCR. The data contain 210,000 or so clones, 70% to 85% of them seen just once; the ten biggest clones take up over 6%. Material: peripheral blood. The genes are TRBV28 and TRBJ1-5; D is unclear. This receptor was obtained from a woman over 75 with COVID-19, enrolled during active disease. Here the CDR3 reads CAHRGLEQPQHF. The CDR3 DNA sequence: TGTGCCCATCGAGGGTTGGAACAGCCCCAGCATTTT.